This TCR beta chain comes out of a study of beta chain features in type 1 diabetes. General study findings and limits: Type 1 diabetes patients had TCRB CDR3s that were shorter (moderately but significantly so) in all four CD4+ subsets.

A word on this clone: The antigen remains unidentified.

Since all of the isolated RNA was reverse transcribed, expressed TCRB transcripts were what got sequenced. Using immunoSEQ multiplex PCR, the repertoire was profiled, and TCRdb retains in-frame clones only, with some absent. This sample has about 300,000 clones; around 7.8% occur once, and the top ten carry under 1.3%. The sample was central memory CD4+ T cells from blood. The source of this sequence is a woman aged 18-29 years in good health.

The chain's CDR3 is CATSRGPGQLYEQYF. The DNA of the CDR3 is TGTGCCACCAGCAGAGGCCCGGGACAGCTCTACGAGCAGTACTTC. The V call is TRBV15, the J call TRBJ2-7; 7 bases match TRBD1. The V segment lost 1 base and the J segment 3 bases; nucleotides outside the gene matches: 6. There are 15 residues in the CDR3. Germline V gene data show CDR1 as LNHNV and CDR2 as YYDKDF (reference sequence).